This entry lists 31 T cell receptor beta chains sequenced from one sample in a study of T cells in Graves' hyperthyroidism and ophthalmopathy. The source material, RNA transcripts, was used to amplify TCR beta CDR3 regions. First-round RT-PCR of the TCR CDR3 relied on the HTBI primer set. A single record per CDR3 protein comes from TCRdb applying MiXCR to the multiplex PCR reads. The sample lists about 600,000 distinct CDR3 sequences, approximately 15% occurring once. Sequencing was done on a sample of blood. The receptors here all came from a woman in her forties with Graves' ophthalmopathy.

This clonotype was seen repeatedly, ten times or more. V is TRBV20-1 and J is TRBJ2-2, with D hard to call. Trimming removed 5 bases from V and 6 bases from J, with 10 bases in between. The germline V gene encodes CDR1 DFQATT and CDR2 SNEGSKA (reference sequence). The CDR3 loop spans 12 amino acids. The CDR3 here is CSAGVAAGELFF. The DNA for the CDR3 is TGCAGTGCTGGGGTGGCGGCCGGGGAGCTGTTTTTT.

The table lists this clonotype with a few counts. The chain has TRBV7-8 and TRBJ2-1; 8 bases are a match to TRBD2. There are 15 residues in the CDR3. The germline V gene has CDR1 SGHVS and CDR2 FQNEAQ. J gave up 4 bases and V 2 bases, and 4 bases lay outside the gene matches. Written as DNA, the CDR3 is TGTGCCAGCAGCTTAACAGCGGGGGTATACAATGAGCAGTTCTTC. Protein: CASSLTAGVYNEQFF.

This clonotype was seen at least ten times. CDR3: CASSLGAGALQETQYF. CDR3 sequence (DNA): TGTGCCAGCAGCTTAGGAGCGGGGGCCCTCCAAGAGACCCAGTACTTC. The J gene is TRBJ2-5, the V gene TRBV7-2, with TRBD2 identical over 8 bases. Germline V gives CDR1 SGHTA, CDR2 FQGNSA. V was pared by 1 base and J by 1 base, with 5 bases of the junction left unmatched. CDR3 size: 16 residues. Filled out from reference TRBV7-2 and TRBJ2-5, the complete variable domain reads GAGVSQSPSNKVTEKGKDVELRCDPISGHTALYWYRQSLGQGLEFLIYFQGNSAPDKSGLPSDRFSAERTGGSVSTLTIQRTQQEDSAVYLCASSLGAGALQETQYFGPGTRLLVL.

This clonotype has a count of ten or more. V usage is TRBV7-2 and J usage is TRBJ1-1; possible D gene TRBD1, 6 bases. Trimming removed 11 bases from V and 4 bases from J, with 20 bases in between. Germline-derived CDR1 and CDR2 are SGHTA and FQGNSA. The CDR3 has 14 residues. The CDR3 is CAGRRGGVGTEAFF. The CDR3 region has the DNA TGTGCCGGGAGAAGGGGGGGCGTGGGCACTGAAGCTTTCTTT. Based on the CDR3 plus reference TRBV7-2 and TRBJ1-1, the full variable domain is GAGVSQSPSNKVTEKGKDVELRCDPISGHTALYWYRQSLGQGLEFLIYFQGNSAPDKSGLPSDRFSAERTGGSVSTLTIQRTQQEDSAVYLCAGRRGGVGTEAFFGQGTRLTVV.

The table lists this clonotype with many counts. The rearrangement links TRBV4-1 to TRBJ1-2; tentative D call: TRBD1 (5 bases). This CDR3 region has 15 residues. Trimming cost V 1 base and J 2 bases, with 11 bases left between them. CDR1 is MGHRA, CDR2 YSYEKL, per germline. In nucleotides, the CDR3 is TGCGCCAGCAGCCAAGGTGTCAGGGAGAACTATGGCTACACCTTC. Protein product: CASSQGVRENYGYTF.

This clonotype was found many times. The J gene is TRBJ2-7, the V gene TRBV12-3 or TRBV12-4; possibly TRBD2 for D (6 bases). With 8 bases removed from V and 1 base from J, the gap between germline ends came to 15 bases. This CDR3 has 14 residues. The CDR3 DNA reads as TGTGCCAGCGGGCCTCGGGGGACGTCCTACGAGCAGTACTTC. Translation: CASGPRGTSYEQYF.

The table lists this clonotype with a few counts. The V gene is TRBV9, the J gene TRBJ2-6; D gene uncertain. Germline CDR1 is SGDLS and CDR2 is YYNGEE. Trimming took 0 bases from V and 1 from J, leaving 5 bases between them. This CDR3 spans 15 amino acids. Here the CDR3 reads CASSVGESGANVLTF. CDR3 DNA sequence: TGTGCCAGCAGCGTAGGGGAATCTGGGGCCAACGTCCTGACTTTC.

V and J are TRBV20-1 and TRBJ2-6, with 11 bases that match TRBD2. Losses at the gene ends were 3 bases for V and 3 bases for J; bases not matched to a gene: 7. This CDR3 has 17 amino acids. Germline V gives CDR1 DFQATT, CDR2 SNEGSKA (reference sequence). CDR3 in amino acids: CSARVAGGPDGANVLTF. CDR3 coding DNA: TGCAGTGCTAGGGTAGCGGGGGGGCCGGATGGGGCCAACGTCCTGACTTTC.

This clonotype came up many times. This chain links TRBV28 with TRBJ1-6, with D unresolved. This CDR3 has 13 amino acids. Trimming took off 6 bases at V and 3 bases at J, with 6 bases between the two ends. CDR1 and CDR2 from the germline V gene are MDHEN and SYDVKM. Written as DNA, the CDR3 is TGTGCCAGCAGCCAGGACTATAATTCACCCCTCCACTTT. Translated: CASSQDYNSPLHF.

The rearrangement joins TRBV7-9 to TRBJ1-6; D remains ambiguous. CDR3 size: 15 residues. The germline gives CDR1 SEHNR, CDR2 FQNEAQ (reference sequence). V lost 1 base and J 7 bases, leaving 11 bases between the germline ends. The CDR3 protein is CASSLEQTKNSPLHF. The CDR3 DNA is TGTGCCAGCAGCTTAGAACAAACCAAAAATTCACCCCTCCACTTT.

This clonotype occurred many times. This chain links TRBV27 with TRBJ2-1; 8 bases align to TRBD2. J was trimmed by 4 bases and V by 4 bases; bases with no gene match: 6. Germline V gene lookup returns CDR1 MNHEY and CDR2 SMNVEV (reference sequence). This CDR3 comprises 15 residues. The CDR3 reads CASSYASGWYNEQFF. In DNA form, the CDR3 reads TGTGCCAGCAGTTACGCTAGCGGGTGGTACAATGAGCAGTTCTTC.

The chain has TRBV16 and TRBJ2-5, with D possibly called TRBD1 or TRBD2 (6 bases each). V was pared by 4 bases and J by 5 bases, with 11 bases between. The CDR3 loop spans 13 amino acids. Germline V CDR1 and CDR2: KGHSY, FQNENV. For the CDR3, the DNA is TGTGCCAGCAGCCGGAACGGGGGCGAGACCCAGTACTTC. It yields the protein CASSRNGGETQYF.

This clonotype appeared many times. The chain combines TRBV6-1 with TRBJ2-3; 8 nucleotides line up with TRBD2. Germline assignment: CDR1 MNHNS and CDR2 SASEGT. The CDR3 consists of 18 residues. The V gene end was trimmed by 0 bases and the J gene end by 1 base; junction bases not matched to a gene: 9. CDR3 loop: CASSEARQLLAGTDTQYF. As DNA, the CDR3 is TGTGCCAGCAGTGAAGCGCGTCAGTTACTAGCGGGCACAGATACGCAGTATTTT.

This clonotype was counted ten times or more. The chain links TRBV12-3 or TRBV12-4 to TRBJ2-1; 13 nucleotides align to TRBD2. The CDR3 loop spans 16 amino acids. Trimming took 3 bases from V and 7 from J; bases not matched to a gene: 6. CDR3 in DNA: TGTGCCAGCAGTTTCCCGGGACTAGCGGGGTGGAATGAGCAGTTCTTC. It encodes CASSFPGLAGWNEQFF.

V usage is TRBV28 and J usage is TRBJ2-3; TRBD2 matches at 9 bases. The germline V gene has CDR1 MDHEN and CDR2 SYDVKM. V lost 5 bases, J lost 6 bases, and 12 bases stayed unmatched. The CDR3 sequence is 16 residues long. This CDR3 is CASSVGTSLDVDTQYF. The DNA of the CDR3 is TGTGCCAGCAGTGTCGGGACTAGCCTCGATGTGGATACGCAGTATTTT.

This clonotype was recorded many times. DNA of the CDR3: TGCAGTGCTAGAGATCCTAGCGGGAGGGTCAATGAGCAGTTCTTC. It encodes CSARDPSGRVNEQFF. This sequence joins TRBV20-1 and TRBJ2-1; TRBD2 aligns across 12 bases. The CDR3 sequence is 15 residues long. V was pared by 0 bases and J by 6 bases, with 3 bases of the junction left unmatched. Germline assignment: CDR1 DFQATT and CDR2 SNEGSKA (reference sequence).

DNA of the CDR3: TGTGCCAGCAGTGAAAACGGGGGGGAAACAGATACGCAGTATTTT. Translating gives CASSENGGETDTQYF. The rearrangement links TRBV6-1 to TRBJ2-3; 8 bases are shared with TRBD2. V shed 2 bases, J shed 3 bases, and the junction held 4 bases outside the gene matches. CDR1 and CDR2 from the germline V gene are MNHNS and SASEGT. The CDR3 runs 15 residues.

Ten or more counts support this clonotype. The V and J genes are TRBV7-9 and TRBJ2-7; D not certain. The CDR3 consists of 11 residues. Germline V gene sequence: CDR1 SEHNR, CDR2 FQNEAQ (reference sequence). V gave up 8 bases and J gave up 3 bases, with 8 bases separating them. CDR3 in amino acids: CASVGDYEQYF. CDR3 bases: TGTGCCAGCGTGGGTGACTACGAGCAGTACTTC.

This clonotype was seen a few times. The gene calls are TRBV19 and TRBJ2-1; 9 nucleotides agree with TRBD2. The CDR3 is 16 amino acids. Per the germline V gene, CDR1 is LNHDA and CDR2 is SQIVND (reference sequence). After removal of 3 bases from V and 5 bases from J, the junction contained 8 bases not matched to a gene. CDR3 sequence reads: CASSIFASGANNEQFF. In DNA form, the CDR3 reads TGTGCCAGTAGTATTTTTGCTAGCGGGGCTAACAATGAGCAGTTCTTC.

This clonotype was seen at least ten times. The CDR3 bases are TGTGCCAGCATCCGAGGGACAGAGAACACTGAAGCTTTCTTT. Amino acids: CASIRGTENTEAFF. This chain uses TRBV12-3 or TRBV12-4 with TRBJ1-1; the match to TRBD1 covers 7 bases. J was trimmed by 1 base and V by 7 bases; bases with no gene match: 6. This CDR3 is built from 14 residues.

The sample holds a few counts of this clonotype. The rearrangement links TRBV2 to TRBJ1-6; tentatively, D is TRBD1 (6 bases). The CDR3 is 15 residues long. Germline CDR1 and CDR2: SNHLY and FYNNEI. The germline V and J ends were trimmed by 2 bases and 7 bases, with 12 bases remaining between them. CDR3 sequence: CASSETGWENSPLHF. The CDR3 DNA sequence: TGTGCCAGCAGTGAAACAGGGTGGGAAAATTCACCCCTCCACTTT.

This clonotype was counted ten times or more. The chain combines TRBV30 with TRBJ1-5, with D unclear. Trimming removed 5 bases from V and 0 bases from J, with 11 bases in between. The CDR3 is made up of 14 amino acids. CDR1 is GTSNPN, CDR2 SVGIG, per germline (reference sequence). CDR3 nucleotide sequence: TGTGCCTGGTCCCTTGGGGATAGCAATCAGCCCCAGCATTTT. It codes for CAWSLGDSNQPQHF. Full variable domain (rest looked up from reference TRBV30 and TRBJ1-5): SQTIHQWPATLVQPVGSPLSLECTVEGTSNPNLYWYRQAAGRGLQLLFYSVGIGQISSEVPQNLSASRPQDRQFILSSKKLLLSDSGFYLCAWSLGDSNQPQHFGDGTRLSIL.

The chain links TRBV19 to TRBJ2-3; D ambiguous. This CDR3 has 15 amino acids. V was trimmed by 3 bases and J by 0 bases, leaving 10 bases between them. CDR1 is LNHDA, CDR2 SQIVND, per germline (reference sequence). DNA of the CDR3: TGTGCCAGTAGTATCGATCAGCGTAGCACAGATACGCAGTATTTT. Its protein product is CASSIDQRSTDTQYF. The entire variable domain, with the rest obtained from reference TRBV19 and TRBJ2-3, is as follows: DGGITQSPKYLFRKEGQNVTLSCEQNLNHDAMYWYRQDPGQGLRLIYYSQIVNDFQKGDIAEGYSVSREKKESFPLTVTSAQKNPTAFYLCASSIDQRSTDTQYFGPGTRLTVL.

In its sample, this clonotype was seen many times. The rearrangement joins TRBV3-1 to TRBJ2-3, with 10 bases aligning to TRBD2. CDR1 and CDR2 (germline): LGHDT, YNNKEL (reference sequence). The CDR3 runs 14 residues. After removal of 4 bases from V and 5 bases from J, the junction contained 3 bases not matched to a gene. CDR3 sequence: CASSPSGRRDTQYF. Here the CDR3 DNA reads TGTGCCAGCAGCCCTAGCGGGAGAAGAGATACGCAGTATTTT.

This clonotype came up many times. The V gene is TRBV28, the J gene TRBJ1-2; D is unclear. Germline V gene lookup returns CDR1 MDHEN and CDR2 SYDVKM. V was shortened by 7 bases and J by 8 bases, with 17 bases between the two germline ends. The CDR3 runs to 13 residues. The CDR3 nucleotides read TGTGCCAGCACCGTAGGAAGTTCTAAAGGCTACACCTTC. Its protein product is CASTVGSSKGYTF.

This chain links TRBV11-2 with TRBJ2-1; 10 bases agree with TRBD2. Germline CDR1 SGHAT, CDR2 FQNNGV. This CDR3 is built from 16 residues. With 1 base clipped from V and 11 bases from J, the junction kept 11 bases outside the gene matches. For the CDR3, the DNA is TGTGCCAGCAGCTTAGCGCGGCTAGCGGGAGTCATGAAGCAGTTCTTC. This codes for CASSLARLAGVMKQFF.

This clonotype was detected many times. The V gene is TRBV11-2, the J gene TRBJ1-1; no definite D call. The CDR3 extends over 12 amino acids. Deletions cut 1 base from V and 10 bases from J, with 10 bases between. CDR1 is SGHAT and CDR2 is FQNNGV in the germline V gene. The CDR3 protein is CASSLVVGGAFF. DNA for the CDR3: TGTGCCAGCAGCTTAGTAGTGGGAGGAGCTTTCTTT.

This clonotype came up many times. CDR3 in DNA: TGTGCCAGCAGCCGGGTTAAGGGTGTCGACACCGGGGAGCTGTTTTTT. Translated: CASSRVKGVDTGELFF. The chain employs TRBV3-1 and TRBJ2-2; D is uncertain. Trimming cost V 4 bases and J 3 bases, with 15 bases left between them. The CDR3 sequence is 16 residues long. The V gene's germline CDR1 is LGHDT and CDR2 YNNKEL (reference sequence).

In DNA form, the CDR3 reads TGTGCCAGCAGCCTCGCGACTAGCGGATACAATGAGCAGTTCTTC. It encodes CASSLATSGYNEQFF. The gene calls are TRBV7-8 and TRBJ2-1; 9 bases are shared with TRBD2. This CDR3 has 15 residues. V was clipped by 5 bases and J by 4 bases; unmatched bases: 6. Per the germline V gene, CDR1 is SGHVS and CDR2 is FQNEAQ.

This clonotype was counted a few times. Being one base from a much bigger clone, this may be a read error. The CDR3 sequence: CASSYLGDYNEQFF. CDR3 coding DNA: TGTGCCAGCAGTTATCTAGGGGACTACAATGAGCAGTTCTTC. The V and J genes are TRBV2 and TRBJ2-1, with a tentative D call TRBD1 (5 bases). Deletions cut 5 bases from V and 3 bases from J, with 11 bases between. This CDR3 spans 14 amino acids. Germline CDR1 and CDR2: SNHLY and FYNNEI.

V gene TRBV6-1 combines with J gene TRBJ2-1, with 7 bases fitting TRBD1. The V gene end was trimmed by 8 bases and the J gene end by 0 bases; junction bases not matched to a gene: 4. The CDR3 extends over 14 amino acids. Germline CDR1 MNHNS, CDR2 SASEGT. For the CDR3, the DNA is TGTGCCAGCCAGCGGACAGGCTCCTACAATGAGCAGTTCTTC. It codes for CASQRTGSYNEQFF.